The clone carrying this TCR beta chain has at least ten counts. Its antigen remains unknown. These data originate in a study of T cells in Graves' hyperthyroidism and ophthalmopathy. Across the study: Peripheral blood was taken when the disease was first diagnosed, before any treatment began.

Researchers barred patients who had uncontrolled infection, other autoimmune disease, pregnancy or lactation. This sample holds PBMCs from 8 to 10 ml fresh peripheral blood. Trimming removed 8 bases from V and 3 bases from J; junction bases left unmatched: 13. The CDR3 is 15 amino acids. Germline V lookup: CDR1 MNHNS, CDR2 SASEGT. Findings of the study overall: A model of 13 V-J pairs discriminated ophthalmopathy from stable hyperthyroidism.

Regions amplified from RNA transcripts were the TCR beta CDR3 regions. HTBI primers were the set used in a first-round RT-PCR of the TCR CDR3. TCRdb recomputed calls from the multiplex PCR reads with MiXCR, one row per CDR3 protein. The sample has approximately 400,000 distinct CDR3 sequences; around 14% are singletons. The TCR was taken from a woman aged 60-75 years with Graves' hyperthyroidism. The chain combines TRBV6-1 with TRBJ2-7, with 7 positions matching TRBD2. Sequencing was done on a sample of blood. CDR3 in DNA: TGTGCCAGCGCCCTTGGGGGAGGGCCGGTCTACGAGCAGTACTTC. Translation: CASALGGGPVYEQYF.